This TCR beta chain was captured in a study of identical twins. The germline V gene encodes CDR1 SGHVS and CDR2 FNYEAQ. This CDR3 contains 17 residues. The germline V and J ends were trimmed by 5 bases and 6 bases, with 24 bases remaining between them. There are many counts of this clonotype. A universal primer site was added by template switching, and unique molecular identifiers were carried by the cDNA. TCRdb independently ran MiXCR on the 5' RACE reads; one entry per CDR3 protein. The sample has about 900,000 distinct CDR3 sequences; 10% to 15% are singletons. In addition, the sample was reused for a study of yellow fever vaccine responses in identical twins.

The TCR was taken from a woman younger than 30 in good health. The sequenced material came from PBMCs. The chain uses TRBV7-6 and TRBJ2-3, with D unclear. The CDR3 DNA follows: TGTGCCAGCAGCCCCAAATTAAGGACGGATGCCCGGGATACGCAGTATTTT. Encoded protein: CASSPKLRTDARDTQYF.